Listed here is a single TCR beta chain. This sample was taken from a study of cytomegalovirus exposure and HLA in healthy donors. Although they were nominally healthy when sampled, donors likely had unrecorded immune exposures. With V trimmed by 1 base and J by 6 bases, 9 bases remained unmatched. Germline CDR1 is KGHSH and CDR2 is LQKENI. CDR3 length equals 16 residues. With 60 Vbeta and 13 Jbeta primers, the PCR was carried out. The data were produced by immunoSEQ multiplex PCR, yet TCRdb's version contains in-frame clones alone and is incomplete. The sample contains 150,000 to 200,000 clones, about 76% of which appear only once.

The sequence derives from a woman in her 50s in good health and CMV-seronegative. The chain uses TRBV18 and TRBJ1-2, with 9 bases matching TRBD1. The sequencing input was PBMCs. The CDR3 DNA follows: TGTGCCAGCTCACCACTAGTCTGGGACAGGGTGGATGGCTACACCTTC. Its translation: CASSPLVWDRVDGYTF.